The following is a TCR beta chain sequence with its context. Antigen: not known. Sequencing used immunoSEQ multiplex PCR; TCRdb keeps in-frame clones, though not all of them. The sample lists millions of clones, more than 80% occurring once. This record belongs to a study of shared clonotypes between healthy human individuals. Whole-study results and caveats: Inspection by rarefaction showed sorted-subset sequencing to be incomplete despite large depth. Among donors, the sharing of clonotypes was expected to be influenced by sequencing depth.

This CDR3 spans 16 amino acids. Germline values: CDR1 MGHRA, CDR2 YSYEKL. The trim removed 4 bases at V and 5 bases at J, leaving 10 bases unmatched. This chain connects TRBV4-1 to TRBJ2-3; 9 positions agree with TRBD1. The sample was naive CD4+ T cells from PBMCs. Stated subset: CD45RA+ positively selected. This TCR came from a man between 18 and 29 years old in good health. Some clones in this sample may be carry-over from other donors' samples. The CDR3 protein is CASSRRTGTGIDTQYF. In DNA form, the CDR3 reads TGCGCCAGCAGCCGAAGGACCGGGACAGGGATAGATACGCAGTATTTT.